These 28 T cell receptor beta chains were sequenced from one sample in a study of blood T cell repertoires in COVID-19. Clones were sequenced by immunoSEQ multiplex PCR, and TCRdb holds only the in-frame ones, with some missing. Of 250,000 to 350,000 clones listed, 80% to 90% are singletons. Sequencing used peripheral blood. These receptors were collected from a woman in her 70s with COVID-19, enrolled during active disease.

The J gene is TRBJ2-7, the V gene TRBV4-3; 7 bases are shared with TRBD1. The CDR3 has 13 residues. Trimming cost V 4 bases and J 4 bases; bases outside gene matches: 4. Germline CDR1 is LGHNA and CDR2 is YSLEER. The DNA of the CDR3 is TGCGCCAGCAGCCGAACAGGGGCTTACGAGCAGTACTTC. This encodes CASSRTGAYEQYF.

The CDR3 region has the DNA TGTGCCAGCAGCCCCCTTGGGGGCTCGTACGAGCAGTACTTC. It specifies CASSPLGGSYEQYF. The V call is TRBV7-9, the J call TRBJ2-7; D might be TRBD1 (6 bases). The V and J ends lost 5 bases and 4 bases respectively, with 15 bases between them. CDR1 is SEHNR and CDR2 is FQNEAQ in the germline V gene (reference sequence). The CDR3 runs 14 residues.

The rearrangement links TRBV10-2 to TRBJ1-5, with TRBD1 as a possible D gene (6 bases). Germline CDR1 is WSHSY and CDR2 is SAAADI. This CDR3 has 15 amino acids. V was cut by 6 bases and J by 4 bases, with 16 bases left in between. CDR3 sequence (DNA): TGCGCCAGCAGCGCTAGACAGGTCGGGAATCAGCCCCAGCATTTT. Translation gives CASSARQVGNQPQHF.

V usage is TRBV28 and J usage is TRBJ1-3; D remains unclear. The germline V and J ends were trimmed by 6 bases and 0 bases, with 12 bases remaining between them. Germline CDR1 and CDR2: MDHEN and SYDVKM. The CDR3 has 15 amino acids. The DNA for the CDR3 is TGTGCCAGCAGCCCCCCCGGGGACTCTGGAAACACCATATATTTT. Protein: CASSPPGDSGNTIYF.

This clone came up once. This chain joins TRBV24-1 and TRBJ2-1; 12 bases are a match to TRBD2. Germline values: CDR1 KGHDR, CDR2 SFDVKD. Trimming took 2 bases from V and 4 from J; bases not matched to a gene: 8. This CDR3 comprises 18 residues. CDR3 loop: CATSDSSSGGAPYNEQFF. Written as DNA, the CDR3 is TGTGCCACCAGTGATTCATCTAGCGGGGGGGCCCCGTACAATGAGCAGTTCTTC.

J is TRBJ2-3 and V is TRBV19; D is perhaps TRBD1 (6 bases). The V end was cut by 0 bases, the J end by 2 bases, with 12 bases between. This CDR3 contains 16 residues. Per germline, CDR1 LNHDA and CDR2 SQIVND (reference sequence). DNA for the CDR3: TGTGCCAGTAGTATAGACCCGGACAGAAACACAGATACGCAGTATTTT. It encodes CASSIDPDRNTDTQYF.

The J gene is TRBJ1-2, the V gene TRBV4-3; 9 bases line up with TRBD1. Germline V CDR1 and CDR2: LGHNA, YSLEER. V lost 1 base, J lost 5 bases, and 5 bases stayed unmatched. This CDR3 has 15 residues. The CDR3 DNA sequence: TGCGCCAGCAGCCAAGCCGACAGGGGGGCTTATGGCTACACCTTC. As protein: CASSQADRGAYGYTF.

The V and J genes are TRBV19 and TRBJ1-2, with TRBD1 matching over 7 bases. Germline assignment: CDR1 LNHDA and CDR2 SQIVND (reference sequence). CDR3 length: 13 residues. V dropped 2 bases and J dropped 6; count of bases not matched to a gene: 3. The CDR3 bases are TGTGCCAGTAGTATAAGACAGGGCGATGGCTACACCTTC. Translated: CASSIRQGDGYTF.

CDR3 amino acids: CASSSTGARYEQYF. For the CDR3, the DNA is TGTGCCAGCAGCTCGACAGGGGCGAGGTACGAGCAGTACTTC. V gene TRBV7-2 combines with J gene TRBJ2-7, with 8 bases identical to TRBD1. The V gene's germline CDR1 is SGHTA and CDR2 FQGNSA. There are 14 residues in the CDR3. Trimming cost V 4 bases and J 4 bases; bases outside gene matches: 6.

The chain links TRBV9 to TRBJ1-4, with TRBD1 identical over 7 bases. CDR1 and CDR2 from the germline V gene are SGDLS and YYNGEE. Trimming cost V 3 bases and J 7 bases; bases outside gene matches: 9. The CDR3 is 15 residues long. This chain's CDR3 is CASSARQGGGEKLFF. CDR3 sequence (DNA): TGTGCCAGCAGCGCTCGACAGGGCGGAGGTGAAAAACTGTTTTTT.

V gene TRBV9 combines with J gene TRBJ1-1, with 9 bases aligning to TRBD1. V gave up 2 bases and J gave up 5 bases; unmatched junction bases: 7. The CDR3 contains 15 residues. Germline values: CDR1 SGDLS, CDR2 YYNGEE. CDR3 sequence reads: CASSVSGQGRTEAFF. The CDR3, as DNA: TGTGCCAGCAGCGTCTCCGGACAGGGGAGAACTGAAGCTTTCTTT.

This clone was counted a single time. The chain has TRBV27 and TRBJ2-4, with 8 positions matching TRBD2. V lost 4 bases to trimming and J lost 0 bases; unmatched junction nucleotides: 2. Germline CDR1 reads MNHEY; CDR2 reads SMNVEV (reference sequence). CDR3 length equals 15 residues. This CDR3 reads CASSSGGVAKNIQYF. The CDR3 nucleotides are TGTGCCAGCAGTTCGGGGGGGGTAGCCAAAAACATTCAGTACTTC.

V is TRBV6-4 and J is TRBJ2-3, with 9 bases identical to TRBD1. After removal of 4 bases from V and 3 bases from J, the junction contained 2 bases not matched to a gene. The germline CDR1 and CDR2 sequences are MRHNA and SNTAGT. The CDR3 length is 14 residues. CDR3 region: CASSGQGGTDTQYF. CDR3 DNA: TGTGCCAGCAGTGGACAGGGGGGGACAGATACGCAGTATTTT.

The chain combines TRBV4-1 with TRBJ2-7; 10 bases are shared with TRBD2. The CDR3 has 15 amino acids. The V gene's germline CDR1 is MGHRA and CDR2 YSYEKL. J lost 2 bases, V lost 6 bases, and 7 bases had no gene match. The CDR3 region is CASRYLAGAAYEQYF. For the CDR3, the DNA is TGCGCCAGCAGATATCTAGCGGGGGCCGCCTACGAGCAGTACTTC.

V and J are TRBV5-6 and TRBJ1-2; TRBD1 matches 9 bases. Looked up from germline, CDR1 is SGHDT and CDR2 is YYEEEE. CDR3 length: 14 amino acids. J gave up 7 bases and V 4 bases, and 8 bases lay outside the gene matches. CDR3 coding DNA: TGTGCCAGCAGCCGGGGACAGGGTCAAACTGGCTACACCTTC. This translates into CASSRGQGQTGYTF.

V gene TRBV29-1 combines with J gene TRBJ2-7, with a tentative D call TRBD2 (6 bases). The CDR3 contains 13 residues. Germline V lookup: CDR1 SQVTM, CDR2 ANQGSEA. Between the trimmed V and J ends, which lost 2 bases and 6 bases, there was a span of 14 bases. CDR3 protein: CSVESDGGAEQYF. In DNA form, the CDR3 reads TGCAGCGTTGAATCGGACGGGGGAGCCGAGCAGTACTTC.

This chain uses TRBV19 with TRBJ1-5, with 9 bases fitting TRBD1. CDR1 and CDR2 from the germline V gene are LNHDA and SQIVND (reference sequence). The junction had 6 bases not matched to a gene; V was cut back by 5 bases and J by 1 base. The CDR3 spans 16 residues. CDR3 bases: TGTGCCAGTAGTTCGAACAGGGGGCAAAGCAATCAGCCCCAGCATTTT. Residues: CASSSNRGQSNQPQHF.

The chain carries TRBV6-1 and TRBJ1-1; D perhaps matches TRBD1 (6 bases). Trimming took off 4 bases at V and 1 base at J, with 22 bases between the two ends. The CDR3 is 18 residues long. Germline CDR1 MNHNS, CDR2 SASEGT. CDR3 nucleotides: TGTGCCAGCAGTGGAGACCCAGGGGAAAGTACGTCGAACACTGAAGCTTTCTTT. It yields the protein CASSGDPGESTSNTEAFF.

This rearrangement joins TRBV30 to TRBJ1-5, with 9 nucleotides matching TRBD1. The CDR3 consists of 14 residues. Trimming cost V 1 base and J 7 bases; bases outside gene matches: 5. Per germline, CDR1 GTSNPN and CDR2 SVGIG (reference sequence). CDR3: CAWSAGTGMQPQHF. CDR3 nucleotide sequence: TGTGCCTGGAGTGCCGGGACAGGGATGCAGCCCCAGCATTTT.

This rearrangement joins TRBV5-1 to TRBJ1-2; D remains unclear. With 4 bases removed from V and 4 bases from J, the gap between germline ends came to 14 bases. This CDR3 has 14 residues. CDR1 and CDR2 (germline): SGHRS, YFSETQ. DNA for the CDR3: TGCGCCAGCAGCCCCGGGTCAGCGCTCTATGGCTACACCTTC. Translated, it gives CASSPGSALYGYTF.

The chain joins TRBV28 to TRBJ1-2; 7 bases are a match to TRBD1. The CDR3 extends over 13 amino acids. J lost 5 bases, V lost 3 bases, and 3 bases had no gene match. Germline CDR1 reads MDHEN; CDR2 reads SYDVKM. CDR3 protein: CASSLKTGYGYTF. CDR3 DNA: TGTGCCAGCAGTTTGAAGACAGGGTATGGCTACACCTTC.

The rearrangement joins TRBV11-2 to TRBJ1-6; maybe TRBD1 (5 bases). V lost 4 bases to trimming and J lost 3 bases, with 13 bases between them. The CDR3 length is 16 residues. In germline, CDR1 is SGHAT, CDR2 FQNNGV. CDR3 residues: CASSSLAGNYNSPLHF. CDR3 DNA sequence: TGTGCCAGCAGCTCCCTGGCAGGGAACTATAATTCACCCCTCCACTTT.

The genes are TRBV4-1 and TRBJ1-1; 7 nucleotides align to TRBD1. Unmatched junction bases numbered 2, after V lost 1 base and J lost 0 bases. The CDR3 consists of 15 residues. Per the germline V gene, CDR1 is MGHRA and CDR2 is YSYEKL. This CDR3 reads CASSQVDRLNTEAFF. The CDR3 nucleotides read TGCGCCAGCAGCCAAGTGGACAGGTTGAACACTGAAGCTTTCTTT.

The V and J genes are TRBV5-1 and TRBJ2-2; weak D call: TRBD1 (6 bases). The CDR3 extends over 14 amino acids. The V gene lost 2 bases and the J gene lost 3 bases, with 8 bases spanning the gap. Germline assignment: CDR1 SGHRS and CDR2 YFSETQ. The CDR3 region is CASSLGQYTGELFF. The CDR3, as DNA: TGCGCCAGCAGCTTAGGACAGTACACCGGGGAGCTGTTTTTT. The variable domain in full, with the rest retrieved from reference TRBV5-1 and TRBJ2-2, is KAGVTQTPRYLIKTRGQQVTLSCSPISGHRSVSWYQQTPGQGLQFLFEYFSETQRNKGNFPGRFSGRQFSNSRSEMNVSTLELGDSALYLCASSLGQYTGELFFGEGSRLTVL.

The chain recombines TRBV10-1 with TRBJ1-1; D might be TRBD1 (5 bases). This CDR3 region has 15 residues. Germline CDR1 WNHNN, CDR2 SYGVQD (reference sequence). Between the trimmed V and J ends, which lost 5 bases and 1 base, there was a span of 14 bases. The CDR3 DNA follows: TGCGCCAGCAGTCCCGACTCAGGGTGGAACACTGAAGCTTTCTTT. Translated: CASSPDSGWNTEAFF.

This chain joins TRBV6-2 or TRBV6-3 and TRBJ1-5; D perhaps matches TRBD1 (5 bases). Germline V gene lookup returns CDR1 MNHEY and CDR2 SVGEGT. The germline V and J ends were trimmed by 6 bases and 7 bases, with 13 bases remaining between them. CDR3 length equals 13 residues. The CDR3 nucleotides read TGTGCCAGCAGCGCGCGGGGGAGCCAGCCCCAGCATTTT. It translates to CASSARGSQPQHF.

The chain links TRBV11-3 to TRBJ2-2; TRBD2 aligns across 8 bases. Germline CDR1 SGHNT, CDR2 YENEEA. The CDR3 runs to 17 residues. After removal of 5 bases from V and 1 base from J, the junction contained 9 bases not matched to a gene. CDR3 sequence: CASSDHSSGLNTGELFF. CDR3 nucleotide sequence: TGTGCCAGCAGCGATCATTCTAGCGGGTTGAACACCGGGGAGCTGTTTTTT.

This clone was recorded a few times. This chain uses TRBV5-1 with TRBJ1-6; no definite D call. This CDR3 is 14 amino acids long. Germline assignment: CDR1 SGHRS and CDR2 YFSETQ. V was trimmed by 0 bases and J by 7 bases, leaving 8 bases between them. This CDR3 reads CASSLDSINSPLHF. The CDR3, as DNA: TGCGCCAGCAGCTTGGATTCTATCAATTCACCCCTCCACTTT.